The 20 T cell receptor beta chains reported below all come from one sample, sequenced in a study of OX40 agonist ivuxolimab in advanced cancers. Measured with immunoSEQ multiplex PCR; TCRdb has only the in-frame clones, and not every one. The data hold roughly 76,000 clones, with roughly 82% observed a single time. The sequenced sample was CD4+ or CD8+ T cells sorted from blood, obtained in a trial of the OX40 agonist ivuxolimab. These receptors all stem from an adult with an advanced solid tumor such as melanoma, head and neck, liver or kidney cancer.

This clone has just a few counts. The CDR3 protein is CASGWVTNNEKLFF. The CDR3 DNA is TGCGCCTCCGGCTGGGTCACAAATAATGAAAAACTGTTTTTT. V is TRBV4-3 and J is TRBJ1-4; the D is unclear. The CDR3 covers 14 residues. V was cut by 11 bases and J by 4 bases, with 17 bases left in between. Germline CDR1 is LGHNA and CDR2 is YSLEER.

The J gene is TRBJ1-1, the V gene TRBV5-4; 9 bases line up with TRBD1. Germline CDR1 is SGHNT and CDR2 is YYREEE (reference sequence). The trim removed 4 bases at V and 4 bases at J, leaving 8 bases unmatched. The CDR3 runs 15 residues. The CDR3 loop is CASSPRQGGSTEAFF. DNA for the CDR3: TGTGCCAGCAGCCCCAGACAGGGGGGGAGCACTGAAGCTTTCTTT.

V usage is TRBV4-3 and J usage is TRBJ1-6; TRBD1 is a possible D gene (5 bases). Deletions cut 1 base from V and 10 bases from J, with 17 bases between. CDR1 is LGHNA and CDR2 is YSLEER in the germline V gene. The length of the CDR3 is 16 residues. The CDR3 DNA is TGCGCCAGCAGCCAAGTAGGTCCTCCCAGGGACTCACCCCTCCACTTT. Translating gives CASSQVGPPRDSPLHF.

The chain carries TRBV7-9 and TRBJ2-3; TRBD2 agrees at 9 bases. V was pared by 3 bases and J by 3 bases, with 4 bases of the junction left unmatched. CDR3 length: 15 residues. Germline assignment: CDR1 SEHNR and CDR2 FQNEAQ (reference sequence). The CDR3: CASSFRRGGTDTQYF. The CDR3 DNA reads as TGTGCCAGCAGCTTCCGGCGGGGGGGAACAGATACGCAGTATTTT.

The chain uses TRBV19 and TRBJ1-6; no clear D gene. CDR1 is LNHDA and CDR2 is SQIVND in the germline V gene (reference sequence). The V end was cut by 7 bases, the J end by 7 bases, with 11 bases between. The CDR3 runs 13 residues. The CDR3 spells CASNGDLNSPLHF. The CDR3 DNA is TGTGCCAGTAATGGGGATCTGAATTCACCCCTCCACTTT.

The rearrangement joins TRBV6-4 to TRBJ1-2, with D possibly TRBD1 on 5 matching bases. Per the germline V gene, CDR1 is MRHNA and CDR2 is SNTAGT. Trimming took off 3 bases at V and 0 bases at J, with 23 bases between the two ends. The CDR3 has 19 amino acids. CDR3 region: CASSELHAGREAANYGYTF. The CDR3 DNA reads TGTGCCAGCAGTGAGCTACACGCCGGCAGGGAGGCGGCTAACTATGGCTACACCTTC.

This chain uses TRBV7-9 with TRBJ1-2; no clear D. Germline loops: CDR1 SEHNR, CDR2 FQNEAQ (reference sequence). The CDR3 runs 14 residues. Trimming pared 3 bases from V and 7 bases from J, leaving 15 bases between. The CDR3 is CASSLDGGIGGYTF. The CDR3 DNA sequence: TGTGCCAGCAGCTTGGACGGTGGGATAGGTGGCTACACCTTC. The variable domain in full, with the rest retrieved from reference TRBV7-9 and TRBJ1-2, is DTGVSQNPRHKITKRGQNVTFRCDPISEHNRLYWYRQTLGQGPEFLTYFQNEAQLEKSRLLSDRFSAERPKGSFSTLEIQRTEQGDSAMYLCASSLDGGIGGYTFGSGTRLTVV.

Here the CDR3 DNA reads TGTGCCAGCAGGGTTGGGATGTACAATGAGCAGTTCTTC. This sequence encodes CASRVGMYNEQFF. This rearrangement joins TRBV6-6 to TRBJ2-1; D is undetermined. CDR1 MNHNY and CDR2 SVGAGI come from the germline V gene (reference sequence). V was shortened by 6 bases and J by 4 bases, with 10 bases between the two germline ends. The CDR3 runs 13 residues.

This chain uses TRBV7-2 with TRBJ2-1; 8 positions agree with TRBD2. This CDR3 spans 15 amino acids. The germline V gene has CDR1 SGHTA and CDR2 FQGNSA. The J segment lost 7 bases and the V segment lost 0 bases, leaving 5 bases of the junction unmatched. The CDR3 DNA reads TGTGCCAGCAGCTTAGCTAGCGGGGCCCCAAATGAGCAGTTCTTC. Its protein product is CASSLASGAPNEQFF.

The chain links TRBV5-1 to TRBJ1-4; TRBD1 matches 7 bases. V gave up 6 bases and J gave up 5 bases; unmatched junction bases: 10. CDR1 and CDR2 (germline): SGHRS, YFSETQ. The CDR3 is made up of 15 amino acids. CDR3 sequence (DNA): TGCGCCAGCAAGACTGGGGGGACAGAAAATGAAAAACTGTTTTTT. Translated, it gives CASKTGGTENEKLFF.

This rearrangement joins TRBV12-5 to TRBJ2-1; D gene unclear. CDR1 and CDR2 (germline): LGHNT, FRNRAP. The CDR3 sequence is 12 residues long. The V and J ends lost 1 base and 8 bases respectively, with 6 bases between them. For the CDR3, the DNA is TGTGCTAGTGGTTTGGGTCACCATGAGCAGTTCTTC. Residues: CASGLGHHEQFF.

This CDR3 reads CATSRDLTTSAGELFF. Written as DNA, the CDR3 is TGTGCCACCAGCAGAGACCTGACGACTAGCGCCGGGGAGCTGTTTTTT. V gene TRBV15 combines with J gene TRBJ2-2, with 8 positions matching TRBD2. CDR1 is LNHNV, CDR2 YYDKDF, per germline (reference sequence). Trimming removed 0 bases from V and 6 bases from J; junction bases left unmatched: 6. CDR3 size: 16 residues.

This chain links TRBV7-2 with TRBJ2-3; no reliable D call. Germline CDR1 SGHTA, CDR2 FQGNSA. The CDR3 sequence is 12 residues long. Between the trimmed V and J ends, which lost 5 bases and 0 bases, there was a span of 3 bases. The CDR3 sequence: CASSRSTDTQYF. The CDR3 DNA sequence: TGTGCCAGCAGCCGGAGCACAGATACGCAGTATTTT.

The rearrangement joins TRBV5-6 to TRBJ2-1, with TRBD2 matching 14 bases. CDR1 and CDR2 (germline): SGHDT, YYEEEE. The V gene end was trimmed by 3 bases and the J gene end by 7 bases; junction bases not matched to a gene: 6. CDR3 length: 16 residues. The CDR3 coding sequence is TGTGCCAGCAGCTCCTGGACTAGCGGGGGGAAGAATGAGCAGTTCTTC. Its protein product is CASSSWTSGGKNEQFF. The full variable domain, with the rest looked up from reference TRBV5-6 and TRBJ2-1, is DAGVTQSPTHLIKTRGQQVTLRCSPKSGHDTVSWYQQALGQGPQFIFQYYEEEERQRGNFPDRFSGHQFPNYSSELNVNALLLGDSALYLCASSSWTSGGKNEQFFGPGTRLTVL.

The chain links TRBV7-2 to TRBJ1-3; D gene unclear. Germline V gene sequence: CDR1 SGHTA, CDR2 FQGNSA. V was cut by 1 base and J by 0 bases, with 7 bases left in between. The CDR3 has 15 amino acids. The CDR3 nucleotides read TGTGCCAGCAGCTTAGGGAGTTTCTCTGGAAACACCATATATTTT. The encoded protein is CASSLGSFSGNTIYF.

This chain links TRBV6-5 with TRBJ1-2; 7 nucleotides agree with TRBD1. Germline V gives CDR1 MNHEY, CDR2 SVGAGI. With 6 bases clipped from V and 3 bases from J, the junction kept 4 bases outside the gene matches. The CDR3 spans 13 residues. The CDR3 DNA sequence: TGTGCCAGCAGATATGGACAGGACTATGGCTACACCTTC. Its translation: CASRYGQDYGYTF.

This chain uses TRBV6-5 with TRBJ2-6; D unclear. The CDR3 has 14 residues. V was pared by 8 bases and J by 0 bases, with 8 bases between. Germline-derived CDR1 and CDR2 are MNHEY and SVGAGI. The CDR3 nucleotides are TGTGCCAGCGGGTCCCTCTCTGGGGCCAACGTCCTGACTTTC. The encoded protein is CASGSLSGANVLTF.

This clone was counted once. The chain uses TRBV7-9 and TRBJ1-2, with a possible D match to TRBD1 (6 bases). This CDR3 region has 13 residues. Germline V gives CDR1 SEHNR, CDR2 FQNEAQ (reference sequence). Trimming shortened V by 8 bases and J by 8 bases, and 18 bases separated the two germline ends. The CDR3 reads CASGWGARLGYTF. The CDR3 DNA is TGTGCCAGCGGATGGGGGGCGCGTTTAGGCTACACCTTC.

The rearrangement joins TRBV5-1 to TRBJ1-4, with no clear D. The CDR3 contains 13 residues. From germline, CDR1 is SGHRS and CDR2 YFSETQ. V lost 2 bases and J 7 bases, leaving 9 bases between the germline ends. CDR3 sequence reads: CASSFSPTEKLFF. The CDR3 coding sequence is TGCGCCAGCAGCTTTTCCCCTACTGAAAAACTGTTTTTT.

The V and J genes are TRBV5-6 and TRBJ1-1; tentative D call: TRBD1 (6 bases). The germline gives CDR1 SGHDT, CDR2 YYEEEE. Trimming took 6 bases from V and 5 from J, leaving 17 bases between them. This CDR3 is built from 14 residues. CDR3 region: CASTWGQGLTEAFF. The CDR3 region has the DNA TGTGCCAGCACCTGGGGGCAGGGGTTGACTGAAGCTTTCTTT.